This entry is about one T cell receptor (beta chain). The target antigen is unknown. This specimen comes from a study of cytomegalovirus exposure and HLA in healthy donors. General study results and limits: Earlier analysis looked at TCR beta V segments, and most were productive about 87% or about 30% of the time.

Trimming removed 4 bases at V and 8 bases at J, with 14 bases between. The germline V gene has CDR1 SGHAT and CDR2 FQNNGV. The CDR3 contains 14 residues. Primers for the PCR totalled 60 Vbeta and 13 Jbeta. The data were produced by immunoSEQ multiplex PCR, yet TCRdb's version contains in-frame clones alone and is incomplete. The sample has 130,000 or so clones, over 65% seen once. V usage is TRBV11-2 and J usage is TRBJ1-4; no clear D gene. The TCR sequence derives from a man aged 18 to 30 in good health and CMV-seropositive. Sequencing was carried out using PBMCs. The CDR3 region is CASSWVRFGEKLFF. The CDR3 coding sequence is TGTGCCAGCAGCTGGGTTCGTTTCGGGGAAAAACTGTTTTTT.